This TCR beta chain comes out of a study of shared clonotypes between healthy human individuals (dated by TCRdb to 2018 to 2021). For the study in its entirety: A couple of women and a few men aged 18 to 49 years were included in the cohort. For each donor, CD4 naive and CD4 memory were each run on three plates, CD8 naive on two plates, and CD8 memory on one plate. To estimate repertoire size and how much clonotype sharing occurs between individuals, the study deeply sequenced the blood TCR repertoires of roughly 5 healthy adults. Different laboratories and diverse techniques were used to prepare libraries and sequence TCR repertoires, to increase sequencing depth and limit assay-specific biases. Each donor's leukapheresis produced roughly between roughly 0.85 and 9.5 billion PBMCs.

The donors were healthy, HIV-negative adults with no recently reported acute infections or vaccinations. Every donor was a Caucasian adult residing in Nashville, Tennessee, USA. CD4+ T cells were enriched by magnetic negative selection, after which naive cells were positively selected on CD45RA and the negative fraction was taken as the memory subset. Blood was obtained by leukapheresis, after which PBMCs were separated by Ficoll-Histopaque density gradient centrifugation and cryopreserved in liquid nitrogen vapor phase. Analytical flow cytometry was used to check the purity and quantity of every magnetically sorted T cell population. From each sorted fraction, genomic DNA was isolated and quantified by UV absorbance on a Nanodrop 2000c. A word on this clone: Its antigen is currently not known. Base qualities are not provided; no much larger clone lies one nucleotide away. Other nucleotide sequences from this sample produce the same CDR3.

Beyond this particular receptor, the publication reports: Even with the large sequencing depth, rarefaction of the sorted-subset datasets indicated that sequencing was incomplete. Only blood was sampled, and tissue TCR repertoires likely differ from those in blood. Compared with non-shared clonotypes, clonotypes shared by all four sorted-subset donors had higher generation probabilities. Estimated clonotype richness was generally larger for naive than for memory subsets. Sharing across a handful of donors was observed for 4.5% to 6.5% of naive CD4, 3.5% of naive CD8, 2% to 2.5% of memory CD4, and about 0.38% of memory CD8 clonotypes. Pairwise subsampling led to the expectation that sequencing depth would affect the degree of clonotype sharing among donors. The small number of donors limited the genetic and exposure-history diversity represented.

V loses 1 base, J loses 2 bases, and the germline ends lie 2 bases apart. The germline V gene sets CDR1 to MDHEN and CDR2 to SYDVKM. CDR3 length: 12 amino acids, cysteine to phenylalanine. The only DNA kept is the CDR3, 36 bases in frame from the first base. Using the deep immunoSEQ assay, multiplex PCR amplified TCR CDR3 regions from genomic DNA. Genomic DNA extracted from each cell subset was distributed evenly over all wells of several immunoSEQ 96-well plates, and each plate served as one replicate. For sorted subsets, 150 to 250 ng genomic DNA, equal to approximately 30,000 T cell genomes, was loaded into each replicate PCR. The purified libraries were quantified using a Qubit 3.0 fluorometer, sized with a Bioanalyzer 2100, and then quantified again using the KAPA Library Quantification kit. A separate single-read 150-cycle Illumina NextSeq 550 flow cell was used to sequence each immunoSEQ 96-well plate. Per the original workflow: Because the immunoSEQ output held only junctional sequences and lacked quality scores, the filtering could not match the filtering applied to full-length reads. To assign V/J genes and CDR3, sequences were annotated using PyIR, a Python wrapper for IgBLAST v1.9, with IMGT germline references. Reads with weak V/J assignments (E-value above 1e-6), missing CDR3, stop codons, out-of-frame junctions, or ambiguous translated residues were removed. V3J clonotypes were defined as sequences sharing the same inferred V gene, J gene, and CDR3 amino acid sequence. Percentage overlap between repertoires was computed as shared unique clonotypes divided by the size of the smaller repertoire. Three approaches were used to assess repertoire richness: RTK rarefaction, the Chao1 estimator, and Recon v2.1 estimates of unobserved clonotypes. OLGA was used to compute generation probabilities for all TCRbeta clonotypes that the gDNA method yielded from a handful of donors. The table was pulled from immuneACCESS by TCRdb, which kept in-frame rearrangements only. Such tables lose some clones; where checked, under half of the loss comes from unresolved V genes, and the rest has no known cause. V, J and clone size are those of that table, while D and trimming were read from the DNA. The sample data list some 500,000 clones, and approximately 95% of these were observed just once. The top ten clones comprise about 0.064% of the sample.

The sample comprised naive CD4+ T cells sorted from blood. This sample's cell subset or site label indicates: CD45RA+ positively selected. The V and J genes are TRBV28 and TRBJ1-1; confidence is insufficient to name the D gene. The sequence came from a woman in her twenties or thirties in good health. The CDR3 corresponds to CASSLLNTEAFF. The DNA reads TGTGCCAGCAGTTTATTAAACACTGAAGCTTTCTTT.